Sequencing of this T cell receptor (beta chain) was carried out in a study of blood T cell repertoires in COVID-19 (dated by TCRdb to 2020 to 2021). Notes on the research overall: Collaborator samples came from the United States, Italy and Spain and covered acute and convalescent phases of COVID-19. Deeply sampled blood TCRbeta repertoires from subjects exposed to, actively infected with, or recovered from COVID-19 were included in the dataset. Sample metadata almost always included a de-identified subject ID, COVID-19 status, age in years and sex. The samples were drawn from the first 160 participants of the ongoing ImmuneRACE study and from some 1,300 subjects provided by 6 global collaborators. Where available, HLA class I and class II types were taken from metadata supplied by the sample provider and were not determined by assay-based typing. The repertoires were released in a freely available public database meant as a resource for research on the immune response to SARS-CoV-2. The prospective study material was composed of cDNA or gDNA derived from T cells, B-cell-depleted T cells, or PBMCs. Beyond this particular receptor, the publication reports: The quantity of clinical and demographic metadata differed by source and by participant and was supplied without curation.

From the cysteine through the phenylalanine, the CDR3 covers 13 amino acids. Just CDR3 DNA is preserved here, 39 bases in frame from base 1. V is reduced by 9 bases and J by 3 bases, leaving a spacing of 15 bases between them. CDR1 and CDR2 were assigned from the germline V gene as MDHEN and SYDVKM. As for this clone: It lacks a known antigen. No clone much larger than this one lies a single base away; base qualities are absent.

Whole blood was collected in K2EDTA tubes by collaborating institutions according to the institutions' own protocols. For TCRbeta analysis, collaborator samples were shipped as frozen whole blood, as isolated PBMCs, or as DNA extracted from either sample type. TCRbeta CDR3 regions were amplified from genomic DNA by means of the immunoSEQ Assay, a bias-controlled multiplex PCR. The source study handled its data this way. Nucleated cell counts per sample were estimated from amplification of reference gene primers within the assay. To quantify the absolute abundance of each unique TCRbeta CDR3 rearrangement, sequence reads were collapsed and filtered. For each sample, productive Simpson clonality was calculated as the square root of Simpson's diversity index over productive rearrangements. What TCRdb holds here is the immuneACCESS table cut down to in-frame rearrangements. Part of the clones is not present; checked against another copy, under half of the missing clones reflect an unresolved V gene, and the others are unexplained. For V, J and clone size, that table is used; D and trimming come from the DNA. The table for this sample lists 250,000 to 350,000 clones; around 87% of them were counted only once. Roughly 2.3% of the sample is held by the ten biggest clonotypes.

Sequencing input: peripheral blood. Recombination linked TRBV28 to TRBJ2-7, with TRBD1 as a weak D call on 5 bases. The source of this sequence is a man aged 18-30 years with active or convalescent COVID-19. The CDR3 loop reads CASAKGRGYEQYF. In nucleotides, the sequence is TGTGCCAGTGCGAAGGGAAGGGGCTACGAGCAGTACTTC.